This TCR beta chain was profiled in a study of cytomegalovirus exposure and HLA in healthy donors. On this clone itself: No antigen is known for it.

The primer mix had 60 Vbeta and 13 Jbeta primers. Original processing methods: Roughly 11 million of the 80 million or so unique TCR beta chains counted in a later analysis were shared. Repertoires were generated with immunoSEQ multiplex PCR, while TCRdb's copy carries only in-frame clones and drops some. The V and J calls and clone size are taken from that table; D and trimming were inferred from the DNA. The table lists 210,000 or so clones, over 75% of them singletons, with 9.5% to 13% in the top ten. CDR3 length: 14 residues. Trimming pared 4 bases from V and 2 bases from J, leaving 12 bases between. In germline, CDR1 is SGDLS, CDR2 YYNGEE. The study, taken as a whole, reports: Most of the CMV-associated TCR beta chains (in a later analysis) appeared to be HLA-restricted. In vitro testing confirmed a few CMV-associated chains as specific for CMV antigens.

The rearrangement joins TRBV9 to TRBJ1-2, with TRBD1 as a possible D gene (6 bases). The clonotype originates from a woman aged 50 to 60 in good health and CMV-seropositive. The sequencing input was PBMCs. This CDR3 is CASSLPQGNYGYTF. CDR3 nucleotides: TGTGCCAGCAGCCTCCCCCAGGGGAACTATGGCTACACCTTC.